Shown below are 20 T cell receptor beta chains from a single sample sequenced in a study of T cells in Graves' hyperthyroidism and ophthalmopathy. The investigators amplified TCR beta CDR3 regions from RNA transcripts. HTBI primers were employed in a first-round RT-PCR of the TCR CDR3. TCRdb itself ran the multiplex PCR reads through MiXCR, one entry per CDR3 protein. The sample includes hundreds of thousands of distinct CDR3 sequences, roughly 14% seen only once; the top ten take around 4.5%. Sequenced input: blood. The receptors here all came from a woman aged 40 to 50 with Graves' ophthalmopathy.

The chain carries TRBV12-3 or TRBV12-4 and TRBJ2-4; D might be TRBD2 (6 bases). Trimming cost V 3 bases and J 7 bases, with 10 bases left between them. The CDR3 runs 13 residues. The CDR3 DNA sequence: TGTGCCAGCAGTTTGCGGGGTCCCAACATTCAGTACTTC. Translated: CASSLRGPNIQYF.

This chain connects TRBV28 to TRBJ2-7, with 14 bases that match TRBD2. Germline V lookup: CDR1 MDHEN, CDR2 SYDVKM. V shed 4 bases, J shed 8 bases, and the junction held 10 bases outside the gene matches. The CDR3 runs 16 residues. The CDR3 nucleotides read TGTGCCAGCAGTTCCCCGACTAGCGGGGGGGCCTATCAGCAGTACTTC. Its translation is CASSSPTSGGAYQQYF.

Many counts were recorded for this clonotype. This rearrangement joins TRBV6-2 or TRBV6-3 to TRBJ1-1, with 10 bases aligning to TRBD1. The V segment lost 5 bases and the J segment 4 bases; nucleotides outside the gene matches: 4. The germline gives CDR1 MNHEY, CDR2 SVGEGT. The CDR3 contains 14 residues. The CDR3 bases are TGTGCCAGCAGTCGGGGACAGGGGAGCACTGAAGCTTTCTTT. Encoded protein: CASSRGQGSTEAFF.

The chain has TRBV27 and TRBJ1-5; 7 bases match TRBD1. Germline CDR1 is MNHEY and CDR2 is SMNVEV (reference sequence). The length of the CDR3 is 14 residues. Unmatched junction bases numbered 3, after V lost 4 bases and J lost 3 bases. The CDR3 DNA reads TGTGCCAGCAGTTCACAGGGGATCAATCAGCCCCAGCATTTT. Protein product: CASSSQGINQPQHF.

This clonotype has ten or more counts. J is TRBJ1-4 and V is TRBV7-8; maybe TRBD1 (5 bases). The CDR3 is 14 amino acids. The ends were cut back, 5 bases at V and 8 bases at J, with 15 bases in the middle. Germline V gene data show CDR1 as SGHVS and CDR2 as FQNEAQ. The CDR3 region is CASSVIRGGEKLFF. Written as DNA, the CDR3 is TGTGCCAGCAGCGTCATAAGGGGTGGCGAAAAACTGTTTTTT.

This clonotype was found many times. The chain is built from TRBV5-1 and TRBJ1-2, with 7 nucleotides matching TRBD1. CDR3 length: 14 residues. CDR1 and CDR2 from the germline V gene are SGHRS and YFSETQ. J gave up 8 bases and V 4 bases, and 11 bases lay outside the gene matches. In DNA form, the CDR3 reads TGCGCCAGCAGCCTTCCCGGCAGGGGGGACGGCTACACCTTC. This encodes CASSLPGRGDGYTF.

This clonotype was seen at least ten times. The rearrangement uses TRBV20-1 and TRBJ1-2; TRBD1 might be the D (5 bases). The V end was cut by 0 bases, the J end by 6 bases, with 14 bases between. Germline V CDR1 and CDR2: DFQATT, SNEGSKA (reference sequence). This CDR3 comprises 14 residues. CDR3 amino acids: CSARDTSGTHGYTF. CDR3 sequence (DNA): TGCAGTGCTAGAGATACATCCGGGACCCATGGCTACACCTTC.

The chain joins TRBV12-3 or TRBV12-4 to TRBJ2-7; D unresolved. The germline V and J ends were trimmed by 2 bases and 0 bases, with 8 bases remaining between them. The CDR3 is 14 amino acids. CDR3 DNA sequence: TGTGCCAGCAGTTTACCCCCAAGCTCCTACGAGCAGTACTTC. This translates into CASSLPPSSYEQYF.

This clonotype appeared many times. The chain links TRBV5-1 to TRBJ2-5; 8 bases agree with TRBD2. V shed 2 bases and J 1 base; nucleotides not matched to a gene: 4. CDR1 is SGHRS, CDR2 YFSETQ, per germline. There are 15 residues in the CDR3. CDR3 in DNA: TGCGCCAGCAGCTTCGGGACTAGGATCCAAGAGACCCAGTACTTC. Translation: CASSFGTRIQETQYF.

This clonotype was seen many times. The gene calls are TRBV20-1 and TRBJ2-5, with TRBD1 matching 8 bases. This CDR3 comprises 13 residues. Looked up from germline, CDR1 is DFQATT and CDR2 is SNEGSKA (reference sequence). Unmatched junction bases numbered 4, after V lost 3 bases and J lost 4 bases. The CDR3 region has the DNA TGCAGTGCTAGTTCCGGGACAGGAGAGACCCAGTACTTC. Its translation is CSASSGTGETQYF.

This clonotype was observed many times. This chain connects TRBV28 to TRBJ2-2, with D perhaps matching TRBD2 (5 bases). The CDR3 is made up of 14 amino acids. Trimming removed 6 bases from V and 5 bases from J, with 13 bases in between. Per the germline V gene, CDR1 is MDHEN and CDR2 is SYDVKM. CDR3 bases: TGTGCCAGCAGGGACTTACTCCAGACCGGGGAGCTGTTTTTT. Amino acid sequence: CASRDLLQTGELFF.

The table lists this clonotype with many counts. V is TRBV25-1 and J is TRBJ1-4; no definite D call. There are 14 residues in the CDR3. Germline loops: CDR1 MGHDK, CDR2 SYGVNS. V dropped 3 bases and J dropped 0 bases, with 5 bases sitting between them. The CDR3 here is CASSDQTTNEKLFF. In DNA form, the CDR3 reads TGTGCCAGCAGTGACCAGACAACTAATGAAAAACTGTTTTTT.

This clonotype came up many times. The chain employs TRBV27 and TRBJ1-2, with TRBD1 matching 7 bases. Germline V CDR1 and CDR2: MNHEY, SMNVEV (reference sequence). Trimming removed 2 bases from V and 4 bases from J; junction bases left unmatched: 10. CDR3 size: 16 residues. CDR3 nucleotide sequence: TGTGCCAGCAGTTTAGCCGCCTTGGGACAGCTCTATGGCTACACCTTC. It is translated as CASSLAALGQLYGYTF.

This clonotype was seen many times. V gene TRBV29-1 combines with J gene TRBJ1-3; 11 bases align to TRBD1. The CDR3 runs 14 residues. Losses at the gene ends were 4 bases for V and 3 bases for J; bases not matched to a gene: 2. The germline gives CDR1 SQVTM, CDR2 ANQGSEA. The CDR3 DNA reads TGCAGCGTTGGGACAGGGGGCTATGGAAACACCATATATTTT. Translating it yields CSVGTGGYGNTIYF.

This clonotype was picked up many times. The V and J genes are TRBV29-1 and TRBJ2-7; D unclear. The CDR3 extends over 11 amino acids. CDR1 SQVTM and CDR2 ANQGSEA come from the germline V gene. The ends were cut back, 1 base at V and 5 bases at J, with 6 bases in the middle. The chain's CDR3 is CSVEVRHEQYF. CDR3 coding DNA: TGCAGCGTTGAAGTGCGTCACGAGCAGTACTTC.

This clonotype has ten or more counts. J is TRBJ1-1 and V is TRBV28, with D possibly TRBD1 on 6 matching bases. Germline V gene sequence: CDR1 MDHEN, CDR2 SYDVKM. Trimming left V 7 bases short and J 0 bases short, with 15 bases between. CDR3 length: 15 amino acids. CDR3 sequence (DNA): TGTGCCAGCAACCCTTTACAGGGCTTGAACACTGAAGCTTTCTTT. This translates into CASNPLQGLNTEAFF. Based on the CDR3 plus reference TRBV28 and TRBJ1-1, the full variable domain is DVKVTQSSRYLVKRTGEKVFLECVQDMDHENMFWYRQDPGLGLRLIYFSYDVKMKEKGDIPEGYSVSREKKERFSLILESASTNQTSMYLCASNPLQGLNTEAFFGQGTRLTVV.

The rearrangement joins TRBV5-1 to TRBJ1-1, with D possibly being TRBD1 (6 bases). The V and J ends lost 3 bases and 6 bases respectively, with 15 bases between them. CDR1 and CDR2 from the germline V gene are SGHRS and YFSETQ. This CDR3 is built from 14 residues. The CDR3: CASSSGQNVAEAFF. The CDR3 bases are TGCGCCAGCAGCTCTGGACAGAATGTCGCTGAAGCTTTCTTT.

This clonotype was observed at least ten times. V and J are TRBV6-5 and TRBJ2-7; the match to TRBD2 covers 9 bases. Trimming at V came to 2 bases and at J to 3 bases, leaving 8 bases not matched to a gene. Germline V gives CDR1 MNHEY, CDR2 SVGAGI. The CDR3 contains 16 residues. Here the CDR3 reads CASSYPRTSASYEQYF. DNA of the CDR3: TGTGCCAGCAGTTACCCCCGGACTAGCGCAAGCTACGAGCAGTACTTC.

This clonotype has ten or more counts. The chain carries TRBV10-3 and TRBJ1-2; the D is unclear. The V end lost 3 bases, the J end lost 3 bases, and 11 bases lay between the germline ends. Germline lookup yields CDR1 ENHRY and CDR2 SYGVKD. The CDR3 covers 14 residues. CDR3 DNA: TGTGCCATCAGTGATCGGAGGATGGACTATGGCTACACCTTC. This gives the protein CAISDRRMDYGYTF.

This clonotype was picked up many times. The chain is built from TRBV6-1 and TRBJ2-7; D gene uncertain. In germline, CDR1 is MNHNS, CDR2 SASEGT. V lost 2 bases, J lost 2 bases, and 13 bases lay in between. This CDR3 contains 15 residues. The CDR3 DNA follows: TGTGCCAGCAGTGAATGGATTAGCTACACCTACGAGCAGTACTTC. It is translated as CASSEWISYTYEQYF.